This T cell receptor beta chain was documented in a study of blood T cell repertoires in COVID-19. From germline, CDR1 is GTSNPN and CDR2 SVGIG (reference sequence). After removal of 3 bases from V and 1 base from J, the junction contained 8 bases not matched to a gene. The CDR3 has 16 amino acids. Individuals aged about 18 to 90 years were recruited from approximately 24 US areas. Participants' reported clinical history set cohort assignment. Original analysis: Amplification of reference gene primers provided the estimated nucleated cell counts. The method was immunoSEQ multiplex PCR; TCRdb's version includes in-frame clones alone and lacks a portion of them. D and trimming were read from the DNA, whereas the V and J calls and clone size are those reported in that table. The table shows about 140,000 clones, with 84% occurring only once.

Sequences were obtained from PBMCs or T cells enriched from blood (not recorded which). The TCR sequence derives from a woman aged 45 to 65 with acute COVID-19. The chain links TRBV30 to TRBJ2-1, with TRBD2 matching 8 bases. The CDR3 reads CAWRGWREVSYNEQFF. As DNA, the CDR3 is TGTGCCTGGAGGGGTTGGCGGGAGGTTTCCTACAATGAGCAGTTCTTC.